The clone carrying this T cell receptor (beta chain) was recorded a few times. V lost 8 bases to trimming and J lost 5 bases, with 9 bases between them. Germline V gene sequence: CDR1 MNHEY, CDR2 SMNVEV (reference sequence). The CDR3 sequence is 11 residues long. Generated by immunoSEQ multiplex PCR, the TCRdb table keeps only in-frame clones and is missing some. Of around 200,000 clones in the sample, roughly 79% were seen once. These data come from a study of cytotoxic CD8 clonotypes in ibrutinib-treated CLL. Across the study: Samples had a mean of around 230,000 productive templates and around 89,000 productive rearrangements.

The chain uses TRBV27 and TRBJ1-2, with D unclear. Sequenced material: PBMCs, taken after 12 months of ibrutinib treatment. The sequence derives from a human donor with chronic lymphocytic leukemia. This CDR3 reads CASGGSYGYTF. In DNA, the CDR3 is TGTGCCAGCGGAGGAAGTTATGGCTACACCTTC.